This TCR beta chain emerged from a study of blood T cell repertoires in COVID-19. As for the study in general: From T cells, B-cell-depleted T cells, or PBMCs came the material, which was cDNA or gDNA.

Germline CDR1 and CDR2: SEHNR and FQNEAQ (reference sequence). The CDR3 has 16 residues. Trimming at V came to 3 bases and at J to 3 bases, leaving 8 bases not matched to a gene. Authors' methods: Using reference gene primer amplification, nucleated cell counts were estimated. Clones were read by immunoSEQ multiplex PCR, and TCRdb kept only the in-frame ones, dropping some. The DNA was the basis for D and trimming; V, J and clone size are from that table. The data hold about 360,000 clones, with around 87% observed a single time. This clone was seen only once. This receptor was taken from a human donor in a cohort sampled during active COVID-19. The sequencing sample was made of peripheral blood. This rearrangement joins TRBV7-9 to TRBJ2-3; 8 bases align to TRBD1. The CDR3 reads CASSLGQVKRTDTQYF. The CDR3, as DNA: TGTGCCAGCAGCTTGGGACAGGTCAAGAGAACAGATACGCAGTATTTT.